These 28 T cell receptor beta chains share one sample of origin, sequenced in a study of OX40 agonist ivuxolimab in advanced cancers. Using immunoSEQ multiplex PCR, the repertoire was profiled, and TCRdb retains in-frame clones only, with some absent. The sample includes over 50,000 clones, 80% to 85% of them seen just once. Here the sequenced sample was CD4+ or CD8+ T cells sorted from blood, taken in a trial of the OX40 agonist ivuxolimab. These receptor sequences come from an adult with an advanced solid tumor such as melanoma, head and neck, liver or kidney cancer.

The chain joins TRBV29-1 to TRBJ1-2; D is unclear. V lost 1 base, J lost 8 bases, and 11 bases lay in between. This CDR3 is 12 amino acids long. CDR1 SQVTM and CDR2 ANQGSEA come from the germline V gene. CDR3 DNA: TGCAGCGTTGAAGTTGGGATGCGCGGCTACACCTTC. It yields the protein CSVEVGMRGYTF.

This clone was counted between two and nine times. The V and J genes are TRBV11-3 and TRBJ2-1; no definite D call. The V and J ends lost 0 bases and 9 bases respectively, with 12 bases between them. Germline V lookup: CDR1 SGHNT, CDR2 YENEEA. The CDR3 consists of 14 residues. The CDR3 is CASSLDLGSIEQFF. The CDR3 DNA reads TGTGCCAGCAGCTTAGATCTGGGTTCCATTGAGCAGTTCTTC. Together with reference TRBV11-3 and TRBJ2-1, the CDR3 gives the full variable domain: EAGVVQSPRYKIIEKKQPVAFWCNPISGHNTLYWYLQNLGQGPELLIRYENEEAVDDSQLPKDRFSAERLKGVDSTLKIQPAELGDSAVYLCASSLDLGSIEQFFGPGTRLTVL.

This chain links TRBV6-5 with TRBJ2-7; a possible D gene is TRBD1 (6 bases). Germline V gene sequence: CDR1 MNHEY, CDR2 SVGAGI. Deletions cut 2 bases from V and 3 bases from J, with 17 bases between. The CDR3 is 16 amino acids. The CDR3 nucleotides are TGTGCCAGCAGTTACCAGGTTCAGGGGTCCCTCTACGAGCAGTACTTC. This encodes CASSYQVQGSLYEQYF.

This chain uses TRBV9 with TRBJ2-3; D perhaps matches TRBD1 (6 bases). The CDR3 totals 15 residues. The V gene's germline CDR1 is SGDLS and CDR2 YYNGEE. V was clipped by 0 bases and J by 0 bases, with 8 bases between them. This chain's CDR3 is CASSVGGLSTDTQYF. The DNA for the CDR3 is TGTGCCAGCAGCGTAGGGGGGCTGAGCACAGATACGCAGTATTTT.

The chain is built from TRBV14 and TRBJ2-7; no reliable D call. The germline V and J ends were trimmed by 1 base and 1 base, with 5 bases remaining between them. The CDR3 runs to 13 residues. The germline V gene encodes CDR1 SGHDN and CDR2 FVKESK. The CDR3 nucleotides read TGTGCCAGCAGCCAAGGACTTTCCTACGAGCAGTACTTC. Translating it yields CASSQGLSYEQYF.

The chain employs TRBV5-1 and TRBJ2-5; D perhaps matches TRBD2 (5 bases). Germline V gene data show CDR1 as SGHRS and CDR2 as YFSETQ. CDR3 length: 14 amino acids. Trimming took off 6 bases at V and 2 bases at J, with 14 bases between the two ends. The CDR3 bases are TGCGCCAGCATGCGGGCGCGTAAGCAAGAGACCCAGTACTTC. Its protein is CASMRARKQETQYF.

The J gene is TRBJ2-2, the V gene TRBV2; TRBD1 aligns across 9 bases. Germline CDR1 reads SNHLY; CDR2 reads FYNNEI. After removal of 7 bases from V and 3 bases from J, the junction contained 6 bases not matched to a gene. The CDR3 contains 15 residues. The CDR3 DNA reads TGTGCCAGCACCGCCGGGACAGGGCACACCGGGGAGCTGTTTTTT. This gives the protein CASTAGTGHTGELFF.

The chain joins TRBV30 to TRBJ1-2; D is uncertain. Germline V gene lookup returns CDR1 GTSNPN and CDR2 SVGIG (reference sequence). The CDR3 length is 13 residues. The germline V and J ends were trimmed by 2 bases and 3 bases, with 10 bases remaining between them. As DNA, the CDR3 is TGTGCCTGGAGTCTTTTCTCTGACTATGGCTACACCTTC. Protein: CAWSLFSDYGYTF. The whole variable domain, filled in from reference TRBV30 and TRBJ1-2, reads SQTIHQWPATLVQPVGSPLSLECTVEGTSNPNLYWYRQAAGRGLQLLFYSVGIGQISSEVPQNLSASRPQDRQFILSSKKLLLSDSGFYLCAWSLFSDYGYTFGSGTRLTVV.

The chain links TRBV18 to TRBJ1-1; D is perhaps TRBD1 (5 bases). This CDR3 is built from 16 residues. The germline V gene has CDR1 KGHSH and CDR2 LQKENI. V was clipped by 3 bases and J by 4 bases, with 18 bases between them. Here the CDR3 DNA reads TGTGCCAGCTCACCTGGGACGCCGGGGATAGGCACTGAAGCTTTCTTT. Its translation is CASSPGTPGIGTEAFF.

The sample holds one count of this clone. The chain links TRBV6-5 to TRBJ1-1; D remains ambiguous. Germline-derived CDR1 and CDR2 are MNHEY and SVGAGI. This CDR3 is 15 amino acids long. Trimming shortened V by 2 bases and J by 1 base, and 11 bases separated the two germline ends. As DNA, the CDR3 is TGTGCCAGCAGTTACGCGTCAACAGCGAACACTGAAGCTTTCTTT. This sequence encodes CASSYASTANTEAFF.

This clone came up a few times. The CDR3 spells CASSIQGQGTEAFF. DNA for the CDR3: TGTGCCAGCAGCATACAGGGCCAGGGCACTGAAGCTTTCTTT. The J gene is TRBJ1-1, the V gene TRBV7-3; a weak D match, TRBD1 (6 bases). V was cut by 5 bases and J by 4 bases, with 14 bases left in between. This CDR3 is 14 amino acids long. Germline CDR1 SGHTA, CDR2 FQGTGA.

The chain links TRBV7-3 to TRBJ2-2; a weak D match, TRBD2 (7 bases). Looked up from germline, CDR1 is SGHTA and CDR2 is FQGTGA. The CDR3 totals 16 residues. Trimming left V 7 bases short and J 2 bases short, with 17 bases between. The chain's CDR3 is CASTYQGGVNTGELFF. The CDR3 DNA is TGTGCCAGCACCTACCAAGGGGGGGTAAACACCGGGGAGCTGTTTTTT. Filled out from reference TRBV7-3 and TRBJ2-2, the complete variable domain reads GAGVSQTPSNKVTEKGKYVELRCDPISGHTALYWYRQSLGQGPEFLIYFQGTGAADDSGLPNDRFFAVRPEGSVSTLKIQRTERGDSAVYLCASTYQGGVNTGELFFGEGSRLTVL.

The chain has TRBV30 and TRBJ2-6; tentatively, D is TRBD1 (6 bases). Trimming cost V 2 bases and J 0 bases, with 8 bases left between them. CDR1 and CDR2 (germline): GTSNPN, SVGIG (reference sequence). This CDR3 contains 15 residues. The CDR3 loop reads CAWSTGSSGANVLTF. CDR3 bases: TGTGCCTGGAGTACAGGGAGCTCTGGGGCCAACGTCCTGACTTTC.

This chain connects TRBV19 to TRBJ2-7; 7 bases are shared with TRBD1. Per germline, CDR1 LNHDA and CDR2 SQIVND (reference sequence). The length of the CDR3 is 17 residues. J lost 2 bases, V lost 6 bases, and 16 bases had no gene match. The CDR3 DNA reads TGTGCCAGTAGCCAATCCACGGGACAGCCGACTCCCTACGAGCAGTACTTC. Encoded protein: CASSQSTGQPTPYEQYF.

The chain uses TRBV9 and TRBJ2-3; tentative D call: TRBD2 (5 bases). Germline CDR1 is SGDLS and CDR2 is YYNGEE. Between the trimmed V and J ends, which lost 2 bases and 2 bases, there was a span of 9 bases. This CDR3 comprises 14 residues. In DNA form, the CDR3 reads TGTGCCAGCAGCGTCGGACTGAACACAGATACGCAGTATTTT. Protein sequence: CASSVGLNTDTQYF.

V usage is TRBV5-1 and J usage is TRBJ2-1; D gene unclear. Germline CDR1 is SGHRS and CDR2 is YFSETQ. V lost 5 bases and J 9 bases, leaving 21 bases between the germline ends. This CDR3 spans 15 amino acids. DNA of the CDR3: TGCGCCAGCAGTGCCGGCTTGGGTGGTCGAGGTGAGCAGTTCTTC. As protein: CASSAGLGGRGEQFF.

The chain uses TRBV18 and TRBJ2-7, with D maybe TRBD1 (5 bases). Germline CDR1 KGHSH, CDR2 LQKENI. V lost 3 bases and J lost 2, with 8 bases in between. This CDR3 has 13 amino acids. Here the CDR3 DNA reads TGTGCCAGCTCACCCGCAGGGACCTACGAGCAGTACTTC. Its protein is CASSPAGTYEQYF.

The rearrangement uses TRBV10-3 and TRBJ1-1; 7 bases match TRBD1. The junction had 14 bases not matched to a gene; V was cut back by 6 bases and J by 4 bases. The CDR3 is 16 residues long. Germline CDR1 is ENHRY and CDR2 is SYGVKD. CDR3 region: CAIRNTGDGKSTEAFF. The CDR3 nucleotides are TGTGCCATCAGAAACACAGGGGACGGAAAGAGCACTGAAGCTTTCTTT.

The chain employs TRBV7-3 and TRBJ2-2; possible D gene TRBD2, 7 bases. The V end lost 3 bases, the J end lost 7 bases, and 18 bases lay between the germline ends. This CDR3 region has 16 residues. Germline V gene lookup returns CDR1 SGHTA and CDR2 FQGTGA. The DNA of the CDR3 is TGTGCCAGCAGCTTGCAAGGAAGGGGGAGGGGCGGGGAGCTGTTTTTT. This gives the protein CASSLQGRGRGGELFF.

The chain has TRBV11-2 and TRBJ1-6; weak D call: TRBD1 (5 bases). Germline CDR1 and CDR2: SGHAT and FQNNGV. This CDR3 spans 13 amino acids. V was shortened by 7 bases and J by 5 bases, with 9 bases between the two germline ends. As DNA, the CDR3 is TGTGCCAGCACCGTGGGGGATAATTCACCCCTCCACTTT. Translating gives CASTVGDNSPLHF.

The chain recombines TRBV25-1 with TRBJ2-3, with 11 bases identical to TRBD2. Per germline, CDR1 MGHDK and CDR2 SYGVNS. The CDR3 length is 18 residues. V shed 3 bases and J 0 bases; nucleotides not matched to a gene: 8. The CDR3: CASSEGTSGGQSTDTQYF. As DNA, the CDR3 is TGTGCCAGCAGTGAGGGAACTAGCGGGGGCCAGAGCACAGATACGCAGTATTTT. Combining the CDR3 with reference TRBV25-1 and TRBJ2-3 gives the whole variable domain EADIYQTPRYLVIGTGKKITLECSQTMGHDKMYWYQQDPGMELHLIHYSYGVNSTEKGDLSSESTVSRIRTEHFPLTLESARPSHTSQYLCASSEGTSGGQSTDTQYFGPGTRLTVL.

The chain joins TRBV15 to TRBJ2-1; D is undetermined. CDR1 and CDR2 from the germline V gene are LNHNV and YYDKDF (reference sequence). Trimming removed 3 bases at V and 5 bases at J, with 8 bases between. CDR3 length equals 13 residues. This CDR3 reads CATSRNINNEQFF. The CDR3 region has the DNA TGTGCCACCAGCAGGAACATTAACAATGAGCAGTTCTTC.

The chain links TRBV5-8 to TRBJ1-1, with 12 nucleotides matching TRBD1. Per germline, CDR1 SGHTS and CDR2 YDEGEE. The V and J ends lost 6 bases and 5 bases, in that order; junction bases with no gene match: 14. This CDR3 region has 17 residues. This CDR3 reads CASTLGGTGGLVTEAFF. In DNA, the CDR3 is TGTGCCAGCACCCTGGGAGGGACAGGGGGCCTGGTTACTGAAGCTTTCTTT. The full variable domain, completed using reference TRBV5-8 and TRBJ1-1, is EAGVTQSPTHLIKTRGQQATLRCSPISGHTSVYWYQQALGLGLQFLLWYDEGEERNRGNFPPRFSGRQFPNYSSELNVNALELEDSALYLCASTLGGTGGLVTEAFFGQGTRLTVV.

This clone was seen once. CDR3 protein: CASRTSSLTDTQYF. The CDR3 bases are TGTGCCAGCAGGACTAGTTCCCTCACAGATACGCAGTATTTT. The V and J genes are TRBV2 and TRBJ2-3, with D possibly matching TRBD2 (6 bases). Germline V lookup: CDR1 SNHLY, CDR2 FYNNEI. The germline V and J ends were trimmed by 6 bases and 2 bases, with 12 bases remaining between them. The CDR3 length is 14 residues.

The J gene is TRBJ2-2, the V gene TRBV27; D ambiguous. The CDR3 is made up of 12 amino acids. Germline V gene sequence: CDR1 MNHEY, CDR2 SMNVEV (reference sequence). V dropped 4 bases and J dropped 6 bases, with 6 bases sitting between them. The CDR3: CASSWQAGELFF. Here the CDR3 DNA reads TGTGCCAGCAGTTGGCAGGCCGGGGAGCTGTTTTTT.

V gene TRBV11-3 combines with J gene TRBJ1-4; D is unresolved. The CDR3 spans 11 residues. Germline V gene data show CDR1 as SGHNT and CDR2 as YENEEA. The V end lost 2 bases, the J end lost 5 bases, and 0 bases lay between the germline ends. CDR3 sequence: CASSLNEKLFF. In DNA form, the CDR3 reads TGTGCCAGCAGCTTAAATGAAAAACTGTTTTTT.

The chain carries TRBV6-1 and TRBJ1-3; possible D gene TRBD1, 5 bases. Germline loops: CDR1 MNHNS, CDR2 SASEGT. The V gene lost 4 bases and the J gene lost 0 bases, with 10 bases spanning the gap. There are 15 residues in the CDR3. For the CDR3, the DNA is TGTGCCAGCAGTGTAACAGGAGACTCTGGAAACACCATATATTTT. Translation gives CASSVTGDSGNTIYF.

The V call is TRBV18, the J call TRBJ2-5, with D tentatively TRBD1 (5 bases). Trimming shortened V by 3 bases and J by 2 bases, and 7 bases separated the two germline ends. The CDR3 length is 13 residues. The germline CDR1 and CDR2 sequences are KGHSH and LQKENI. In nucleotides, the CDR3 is TGTGCCAGCTCACCTGGACAACAAGAGACCCAGTACTTC. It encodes CASSPGQQETQYF.